This note documents a single T cell receptor beta chain sequence. Its antigen is currently not known. One base away there is no much larger clone; base qualities are not given. Per the publication, the time point label means: 45 to 55 days after influenza vaccine administration. The method behind the library was RT-PCR. The run used an Illumina HiSeq 2500. The public reads were reprocessed in TCRdb via fastp at Q25 and MiXCR, keeping in-frame beta chains. Each CDR3 protein appears once, grouped with its most common genes and DNA. The sample contains fewer than 700,000 distinct CDR3 sequences, roughly 13% of them found a single time. Approximately 14% of the sample rests with the top ten. This specimen comes from a study of response to subunit inactivated influenza vaccine (dated by TCRdb to the late 2010s). About the study as a whole: To follow how T cells responded to a trivalent subunit inactivated influenza vaccine, the researchers relied on deep quantitative profiling of the T cell receptor repertoire. General study outcomes and caveats: The authors proposed that each seasonal influenza vaccination may bring in only a limited number of new T cells.

The CDR3 starts with the cysteine, ends with the phenylalanine, and has 15 residues. The retained sequence is limited to the CDR3, 45 bases, with the frame set at the first base. The junction shows trimming of 0 bases on V and 0 bases on J, plus 5 bases between the germline ends. The germline V gene (reference sequence) gives CDR1 as MNHEY and CDR2 as SMNVEV. Sequenced here: PBMCs from blood, sampled about 40 days after vaccination. This TCR derives from a middle-aged man who received an inactivated influenza vaccine. Donor details come from another sample of the same person, matched by shared clones. The sequence links TRBV27 to TRBJ2-2, with the D gene not confidently named. This receptor has the CDR3 CASSLSVSNTGELFF. The sequence in DNA is TGTGCCAGCAGTTTATCAGTGTCGAACACCGGGGAGCTGTTTTTT.